This is a list of T cell receptor beta chains from one sample in a study of T cell responses to AZD1222 COVID-19 vaccine. TCRdb keeps only in-frame clones here, not all; method: immunoSEQ multiplex PCR. The sample records approximately 120,000 clones, around 92% being singletons. Sequenced material: peripheral blood, taken on day 0 of AZD1222 vaccination. These TCRs come from an adult in good health. Each CDR3 is given with its conserved first and last residue. The D gene is left open where the match is weak. Only some rows state a clone size, as once, few, many or a class for expanded clones.

CDR3aa: CASADRAETQYF; CDR3nt: TGTGCCAGCGCGGACAGGGCAGAGACGCAGTATTTT; abundance: NA; j_gene: TRBJ2-3; v_gene: TRBV2; d_gene: TRBD1
CDR3aa: CASSTSGTGNNEQFF; CDR3nt: TGTGCCAGCAGTACCTCCGGGACAGGGAACAATGAGCAGTTCTTC; abundance: NA; j_gene: TRBJ2-1; v_gene: TRBV6-2/TRBV6-3; d_gene: TRBD1
CDR3aa: CASRRDHWGDTQYF; CDR3nt: TGTGCCAGCAGGAGGGACCACTGGGGGGATACGCAGTATTTT; abundance: few; j_gene: TRBJ2-3; v_gene: TRBV11-1; d_gene: NA
CDR3aa: CASSPDRDNSPLHF; CDR3nt: TGTGCCAGCAGCCCCGACAGGGATAATTCACCCCTCCACTTT; abundance: NA; j_gene: TRBJ1-6; v_gene: TRBV6-5; d_gene: TRBD1
CDR3aa: CASSLGRGTNQPQHF; CDR3nt: TGTGCCAGCAGCTTAGGTAGAGGGACCAATCAGCCCCAGCATTTT; abundance: once; j_gene: TRBJ1-5; v_gene: TRBV11-1; d_gene: NA
CDR3aa: CAWSVRMSGGETQYF; CDR3nt: TGTGCCTGGAGTGTACGTATGTCTGGGGGAGAGACCCAGTACTTC; abundance: NA; j_gene: TRBJ2-5; v_gene: TRBV30; d_gene: NA
CDR3aa: CSENRGIGDTQYF; CDR3nt: TGCAGCGAAAACAGGGGAATAGGGGATACGCAGTATTTT; abundance: once; j_gene: TRBJ2-3; v_gene: TRBV29-1; d_gene: TRBD1
CDR3aa: CASSFSGRINEKLFF; CDR3nt: TGCGCCAGCAGCTTCTCGGGACGGATTAATGAAAAACTGTTTTTT; abundance: NA; j_gene: TRBJ1-4; v_gene: TRBV5-1; d_gene: NA
CDR3aa: CAWGPPGGPDTQYF; CDR3nt: TGTGCCTGGGGTCCCCCCGGTGGGCCAGATACGCAGTATTTT; abundance: NA; j_gene: TRBJ2-3; v_gene: TRBV30; d_gene: NA
CDR3aa: CSVVLTTNEKLFF; CDR3nt: TGCAGCGTAGTCTTAACAACTAATGAAAAACTGTTTTTT; abundance: once; j_gene: TRBJ1-4; v_gene: TRBV29-1; d_gene: NA
CDR3aa: CASSLFGQYQETQYF; CDR3nt: TGCGCCAGCAGCTTGTTCGGCCAGTATCAAGAGACCCAGTACTTC; abundance: NA; j_gene: TRBJ2-5; v_gene: TRBV5-1; d_gene: NA
CDR3aa: CASSYSLAGGDTQYF; CDR3nt: TGTGCCAGCAGTTACAGTTTGGCGGGAGGAGATACGCAGTATTTT; abundance: NA; j_gene: TRBJ2-3; v_gene: TRBV6-5; d_gene: TRBD2
CDR3aa: CASSEVETSLYEQYF; CDR3nt: TGTGCCAGCAGTGAGGTCGAGACTAGTCTCTACGAGCAGTACTTC; abundance: once; j_gene: TRBJ2-7; v_gene: TRBV25-1; d_gene: NA
CDR3aa: CASSSTYRGGNTEAFF; CDR3nt: TGTGCCAGCAGCTCAACCTACAGGGGTGGGAACACTGAAGCTTTCTTT; abundance: NA; j_gene: TRBJ1-1; v_gene: TRBV7-2; d_gene: TRBD1
CDR3aa: CASSLKSRTSGGKETQYF; CDR3nt: TGTGCCAGCAGCTTAAAGTCCCGGACTAGCGGGGGCAAAGAGACCCAGTACTTC; abundance: once; j_gene: TRBJ2-5; v_gene: TRBV7-3; d_gene: TRBD2
CDR3aa: CASSEDRGRDGYTF; CDR3nt: TGTGCCAGCAGCGAGGACAGGGGGCGAGATGGCTACACCTTC; abundance: NA; j_gene: TRBJ1-2; v_gene: TRBV11-1; d_gene: TRBD1
CDR3aa: CASSTRKGFSYNEQFF; CDR3nt: TGTGCCAGCAGCACGCGAAAGGGGTTCTCCTACAATGAGCAGTTCTTC; abundance: NA; j_gene: TRBJ2-1; v_gene: TRBV11-3; d_gene: NA
CDR3aa: CANPPGQGALSNQPQHF; CDR3nt: TGTGCCAACCCTCCGGGACAGGGAGCCTTGAGCAATCAGCCCCAGCATTTT; abundance: NA; j_gene: TRBJ1-5; v_gene: TRBV25-1; d_gene: TRBD1
CDR3aa: CASSLRQFNTGELFF; CDR3nt: TGTGCCAGCAGCCTTAGACAGTTCAACACCGGGGAGCTGTTTTTT; abundance: NA; j_gene: TRBJ2-2; v_gene: TRBV7-2; d_gene: NA
CDR3aa: CSSRDGITYGYTF; CDR3nt: TGCAGCTCTCGTGACGGGATTACCTATGGCTACACCTTC; abundance: NA; j_gene: TRBJ1-2; v_gene: TRBV29-1; d_gene: NA
CDR3aa: CASTPTVEGNEQFF; CDR3nt: TGTGCCAGCACCCCCACGGTAGAGGGGAATGAGCAGTTCTTC; abundance: NA; j_gene: TRBJ2-1; v_gene: TRBV6-2/TRBV6-3; d_gene: NA
CDR3aa: CASGTGENYEQYF; CDR3nt: TGTGCCAGCGGGACAGGGGAAAACTACGAGCAGTACTTC; abundance: NA; j_gene: TRBJ2-7; v_gene: TRBV28; d_gene: TRBD1
CDR3aa: CASSPTRGNTEAFF; CDR3nt: TGCGCCAGCAGCCCGACTCGGGGTAACACTGAAGCTTTCTTT; abundance: once; j_gene: TRBJ1-1; v_gene: TRBV5-1; d_gene: NA
CDR3aa: CASSLNLRDPNTEAFF; CDR3nt: TGTGCCAGCAGTTTAAATCTCAGGGATCCGAACACTGAAGCTTTCTTT; abundance: NA; j_gene: TRBJ1-1; v_gene: TRBV27; d_gene: NA
CDR3aa: CASSQGDRGTYEQYF; CDR3nt: TGTGCCAGCAGCCAAGGGGACAGGGGAACCTACGAGCAGTACTTC; abundance: NA; j_gene: TRBJ2-7; v_gene: TRBV13; d_gene: TRBD1
CDR3aa: CASSEYTSGRALEQFF; CDR3nt: TGTGCCAGCAGTGAATATACCAGCGGGAGGGCCCTTGAGCAGTTCTTC; abundance: NA; j_gene: TRBJ2-1; v_gene: TRBV25-1; d_gene: TRBD2
CDR3aa: CASSLMSSGNTIYF; CDR3nt: TGTGCCAGCAGCTTAATGAGCTCTGGAAACACCATATATTTT; abundance: NA; j_gene: TRBJ1-3; v_gene: TRBV7-6; d_gene: NA
CDR3aa: CASSSFSIRQTSYEQYF; CDR3nt: TGTGCCAGCAGCTCGTTCTCCATTCGACAGACCTCCTACGAGCAGTACTTC; abundance: NA; j_gene: TRBJ2-7; v_gene: TRBV5-6; d_gene: NA
CDR3aa: CASSLDADTQYF; CDR3nt: TGTGCCAGCAGCTTAGACGCAGATACGCAGTATTTT; abundance: NA; j_gene: TRBJ2-3; v_gene: TRBV11-3; d_gene: NA
CDR3aa: CASSCKRGQDKCREKLFF; CDR3nt: TGTGCCAGCAGCTGCAAACGGGGACAGGACAAGTGTCGAGAAAAACTGTTTTTT; abundance: NA; j_gene: TRBJ1-4; v_gene: TRBV21-1; d_gene: NA
CDR3aa: CATRDRGSGNTIYF; CDR3nt: TGTGCCACCCGGGACAGGGGCTCTGGAAACACCATATATTTT; abundance: NA; j_gene: TRBJ1-3; v_gene: TRBV28; d_gene: TRBD1
CDR3aa: CASSSYRGTNEKLFF; CDR3nt: TGTGCCAGCAGCTCATACAGGGGGACTAATGAAAAACTGTTTTTT; abundance: NA; j_gene: TRBJ1-4; v_gene: TRBV7-9; d_gene: TRBD1
CDR3aa: CASRPTGGQLFF; CDR3nt: TGTGCCAGCAGACCTACCGGGGGCCAGCTGTTTTTT; abundance: NA; j_gene: TRBJ1-4; v_gene: TRBV12-3/TRBV12-4; d_gene: NA
CDR3aa: CASSRGHAYGYTF; CDR3nt: TGTGCCAGCAGCCGAGGACACGCCTATGGCTACACCTTC; abundance: NA; j_gene: TRBJ1-2; v_gene: TRBV3-1/TRBV3-2; d_gene: NA
CDR3aa: CASSLEGQFYNSPLHF; CDR3nt: TGTGCCAGCAGCTTAGAGGGACAGTTCTATAATTCACCCCTCCACTTT; abundance: NA; j_gene: TRBJ1-6; v_gene: TRBV7-8; d_gene: TRBD1
CDR3aa: CSARAEEQYF; CDR3nt: TGCAGTGCCAGGGCGGAGGAGCAGTACTTC; abundance: NA; j_gene: TRBJ2-7; v_gene: TRBV20-1; d_gene: NA
CDR3aa: CASSLRQRGTDTQYF; CDR3nt: TGTGCCAGCAGCCTCCGGCAGAGGGGGACAGATACGCAGTATTTT; abundance: NA; j_gene: TRBJ2-3; v_gene: TRBV4-2; d_gene: NA
CDR3aa: CASTFGSNTEAFF; CDR3nt: TGTGCCAGCACCTTCGGGTCGAACACTGAAGCTTTCTTT; abundance: NA; j_gene: TRBJ1-1; v_gene: TRBV7-3; d_gene: NA
CDR3aa: CASRPGSAGQPQHF; CDR3nt: TGTGCCAGCAGGCCAGGGTCTGCTGGGCAGCCCCAGCATTTT; abundance: few; j_gene: TRBJ1-5; v_gene: TRBV2; d_gene: NA
CDR3aa: CASSEGWSYTF; CDR3nt: TGTGCCAGCAGTGAGGGCTGGAGCTACACCTTC; abundance: NA; j_gene: TRBJ1-2; v_gene: TRBV6-1; d_gene: NA
CDR3aa: CASTTGITDTEAFF; CDR3nt: TGCGCCAGCACAACAGGGATTACGGACACTGAAGCTTTCTTT; abundance: NA; j_gene: TRBJ1-1; v_gene: TRBV5-1; d_gene: NA
CDR3aa: CASSLEGGNQPQHF; CDR3nt: TGTGCCAGCAGCTTAGAGGGCGGTAATCAGCCCCAGCATTTT; abundance: NA; j_gene: TRBJ1-5; v_gene: TRBV7-9; d_gene: NA
CDR3aa: CASSNRGHQLNTEAFF; CDR3nt: TGTGCCAGTTCTAACAGGGGCCACCAGCTGAACACTGAAGCTTTCTTT; abundance: NA; j_gene: TRBJ1-1; v_gene: TRBV19; d_gene: TRBD1
CDR3aa: CASSLVRGDTGELFF; CDR3nt: TGTGCCAGCAGCTTAGTCAGGGGTGACACCGGGGAGCTGTTTTTT; abundance: NA; j_gene: TRBJ2-2; v_gene: TRBV11-3; d_gene: NA
CDR3aa: CAWSAASLHRSSPLHF; CDR3nt: TGTGCCTGGAGTGCGGCATCCTTACATAGGAGTTCACCCCTCCACTTT; abundance: NA; j_gene: TRBJ1-6; v_gene: TRBV30; d_gene: NA
CDR3aa: CAANSPLHF; CDR3nt: TGTGCAGCAAATTCACCCCTCCACTTT; abundance: few; j_gene: TRBJ1-6; v_gene: TRBV28; d_gene: NA
CDR3aa: CASSQDRGRHGYTF; CDR3nt: TGCGCCAGCAGTCAGGACAGGGGGCGTCATGGCTACACCTTC; abundance: NA; j_gene: TRBJ1-2; v_gene: TRBV23-1; d_gene: TRBD1
CDR3aa: CASSYGQKDSPLHF; CDR3nt: TGTGCCAGCAGTTACGGGCAGAAAGATTCACCCCTCCACTTT; abundance: NA; j_gene: TRBJ1-6; v_gene: TRBV6-6; d_gene: NA